The 13 T cell receptor beta chains presented below share a single source sample, sequenced in a study of T-cell memory formation after mild COVID-19. TCRdb independently ran MiXCR on the 5' RACE reads; one entry per CDR3 protein. This table has about 560,000 distinct CDR3 sequences, less than 25% appearing once. The material sequenced was PBMCs or a T cell subset sorted from them (not recorded which). The receptor source for this set is an adult woman who had mild COVID-19 (a few samples of this study predate the infection). Cell type and time point are not known.

This chain uses TRBV3-1 with TRBJ2-3; D could derive from TRBD1 or TRBD2 (5 bases each). Germline-derived CDR1 and CDR2 are LGHDT and YNNKEL (reference sequence). V dropped 5 bases and J dropped 4 bases, with 16 bases sitting between them. This CDR3 spans 15 amino acids. The CDR3 is CASSTSSGGADTQYF. CDR3 DNA: TGTGCCAGCAGCACCTCGAGTGGGGGAGCAGATACGCAGTATTTT.

This clonotype was observed a few times. This chain connects TRBV6-2 or TRBV6-3 to TRBJ1-4, with 9 bases identical to TRBD1. The germline CDR1 and CDR2 sequences are MNHEY and SVGEGT. The CDR3 extends over 15 amino acids. V was clipped by 6 bases and J by 8 bases; unmatched bases: 10. CDR3 nucleotides: TGTGCCAGCAGACACCGGGACAGGGTGAAGGAAAAACTGTTTTTT. It is translated as CASRHRDRVKEKLFF.

There are a few counts of this clonotype. The rearrangement joins TRBV12-3 or TRBV12-4 to TRBJ2-7; 9 bases agree with TRBD1. J was trimmed by 5 bases and V by 5 bases; bases with no gene match: 13. This CDR3 region has 16 residues. CDR3 protein: CASSLIPGQGTHEQYF. The CDR3 nucleotides are TGTGCCAGCAGTCTGATACCGGGACAGGGAACCCACGAGCAGTACTTC.

This clonotype was picked up a small number of times. The V and J genes are TRBV29-1 and TRBJ2-5; D not certain. Per the germline V gene, CDR1 is SQVTM and CDR2 is ANQGSEA. V gave up 1 base and J gave up 4 bases, with 10 bases separating them. This CDR3 region has 13 residues. The CDR3 nucleotides read TGCAGCGTTGAAGTGACGTGGGGAGAGACCCAGTACTTC. Its translation is CSVEVTWGETQYF.

The chain links TRBV2 to TRBJ1-5, with D possibly being TRBD1 (6 bases). V was trimmed by 4 bases and J by 2 bases, leaving 12 bases between them. CDR1 is SNHLY, CDR2 FYNNEI, per germline. The CDR3 has 15 residues. CDR3 coding DNA: TGTGCCAGCAGTGCGGGGGGGGGCGGCAATCAGCCCCAGCATTTT. Its translation: CASSAGGGGNQPQHF.

This clonotype turned up a few times. The chain has TRBV7-9 and TRBJ2-5; 8 bases align to TRBD2. CDR3 length equals 17 residues. With V trimmed by 3 bases and J by 5 bases, 14 bases remained unmatched. The germline CDR1 and CDR2 sequences are SEHNR and FQNEAQ (reference sequence). Written as DNA, the CDR3 is TGTGCCAGCAGCTTCACTCCGGGACTAGTCTCATGGGAGACCCAGTACTTC. Protein sequence: CASSFTPGLVSWETQYF.

This clonotype was counted a few times. The genes are TRBV20-1 and TRBJ1-2; weak D call: TRBD1 (5 bases). CDR1 is DFQATT, CDR2 SNEGSKA, per germline (reference sequence). Trimming pared 0 bases from V and 6 bases from J, leaving 17 bases between. The length of the CDR3 is 15 residues. For the CDR3, the DNA is TGCAGTGCTAGAGATCGAATCAGGGTGAGGAATGGCTACACCTTC. Its translation: CSARDRIRVRNGYTF.

The V and J genes are TRBV29-1 and TRBJ2-1, with a possible D match to TRBD2 (6 bases). CDR1 is SQVTM, CDR2 ANQGSEA, per germline. This CDR3 contains 16 residues. Trimming left V 6 bases short and J 5 bases short, with 23 bases between. This CDR3 reads CSVAPWSGGVDNEQFF. CDR3 in DNA: TGCAGCGTCGCCCCGTGGAGCGGAGGGGTGGACAATGAGCAGTTCTTC.

This chain joins TRBV7-8 and TRBJ2-1; D gene uncertain. Germline CDR1 SGHVS, CDR2 FQNEAQ. This CDR3 contains 15 residues. The V gene lost 2 bases and the J gene lost 4 bases, with 12 bases spanning the gap. The CDR3 loop is CASSLRTSDYNEQFF. In nucleotides, the CDR3 is TGTGCCAGCAGCTTACGAACGTCGGATTACAATGAGCAGTTCTTC.

This clonotype was seen only a few times. V and J are TRBV7-9 and TRBJ2-1, with D tentatively TRBD1 (7 bases). Germline V lookup: CDR1 SEHNR, CDR2 FQNEAQ (reference sequence). CDR3 length: 16 residues. The germline V and J ends were trimmed by 3 bases and 4 bases, with 16 bases remaining between them. CDR3 amino acids: CASSLGGQRLYNEQFF. The CDR3 DNA follows: TGTGCCAGCAGCTTGGGGGGACAGCGCCTTTACAATGAGCAGTTCTTC.

The gene calls are TRBV20-1 and TRBJ1-1, with D hard to call. The V end lost 3 bases, the J end lost 6 bases, and 5 bases lay between the germline ends. The CDR3 has 10 amino acids. CDR1 and CDR2 from the germline V gene are DFQATT and SNEGSKA (reference sequence). CDR3 sequence: CSARYAEAFF. In nucleotides, the CDR3 is TGCAGTGCTAGGTACGCTGAAGCTTTCTTT.

This chain links TRBV7-9 with TRBJ2-7, with TRBD2 as a possible D gene (6 bases). V dropped 5 bases and J dropped 2 bases, with 13 bases sitting between them. The CDR3 covers 14 residues. Germline V gives CDR1 SEHNR, CDR2 FQNEAQ (reference sequence). The CDR3 sequence: CASSKEGLTYEQYF. In DNA form, the CDR3 reads TGTGCCAGCAGCAAGGAGGGACTGACCTACGAGCAGTACTTC.

This clonotype came up a few times. The chain links TRBV7-6 to TRBJ1-1; D uncertain. There are 14 residues in the CDR3. Germline CDR1 SGHVS, CDR2 FNYEAQ. V shed 4 bases and J shed 1 base, with 10 bases lying between them. CDR3 bases: TGTGCCAGCAGCTCCGGGCACAGGAACACTGAAGCTTTCTTT. Protein: CASSSGHRNTEAFF.